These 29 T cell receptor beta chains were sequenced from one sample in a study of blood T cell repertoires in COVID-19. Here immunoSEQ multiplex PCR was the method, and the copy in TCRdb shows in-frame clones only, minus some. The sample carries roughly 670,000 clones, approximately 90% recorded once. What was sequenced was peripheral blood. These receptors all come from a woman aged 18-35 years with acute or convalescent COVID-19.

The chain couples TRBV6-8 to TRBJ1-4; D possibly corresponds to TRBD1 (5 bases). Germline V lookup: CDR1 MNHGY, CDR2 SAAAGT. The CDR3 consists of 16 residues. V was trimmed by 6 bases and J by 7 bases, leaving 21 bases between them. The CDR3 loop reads CASSRMGGWDGEKLFF. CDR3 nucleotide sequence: TGTGCCAGCAGCCGGATGGGGGGTTGGGATGGTGAAAAACTGTTTTTT.

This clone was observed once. CDR3 DNA sequence: TGCAGCGTTGAAGATTTGGGTTGGACCGGACAGGGGGGGATTGGGACCCAGTACTTC. This encodes CSVEDLGWTGQGGIGTQYF. V and J are TRBV29-1 and TRBJ2-5, with 10 bases identical to TRBD1. The CDR3 has 19 amino acids. The ends lost 0 bases at V and 7 bases at J; junction bases unmatched: 20. The germline V gene encodes CDR1 SQVTM and CDR2 ANQGSEA.

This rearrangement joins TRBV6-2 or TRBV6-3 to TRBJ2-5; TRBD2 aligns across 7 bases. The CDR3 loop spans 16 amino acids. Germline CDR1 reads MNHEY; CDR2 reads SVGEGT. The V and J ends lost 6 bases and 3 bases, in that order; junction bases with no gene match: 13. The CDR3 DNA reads TGTGCCAGCAGCCGGATCCTTCTAGCGGCCGAAGAGACCCAGTACTTC. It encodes CASSRILLAAEETQYF.

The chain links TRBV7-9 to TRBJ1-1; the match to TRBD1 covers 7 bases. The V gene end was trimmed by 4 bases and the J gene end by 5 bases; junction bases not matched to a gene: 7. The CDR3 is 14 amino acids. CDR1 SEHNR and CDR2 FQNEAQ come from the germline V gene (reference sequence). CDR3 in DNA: TGTGCCAGCAGCTCCAACAGGGGATGGACTGAAGCTTTCTTT. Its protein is CASSSNRGWTEAFF.

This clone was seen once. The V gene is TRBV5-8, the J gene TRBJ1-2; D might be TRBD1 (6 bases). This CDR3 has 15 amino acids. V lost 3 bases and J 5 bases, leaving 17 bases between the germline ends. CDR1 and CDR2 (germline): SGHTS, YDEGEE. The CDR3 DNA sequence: TGTGCCAGCAGCTATACAGGGTTGACGGGGTATGGCTACACCTTC. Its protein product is CASSYTGLTGYGYTF.

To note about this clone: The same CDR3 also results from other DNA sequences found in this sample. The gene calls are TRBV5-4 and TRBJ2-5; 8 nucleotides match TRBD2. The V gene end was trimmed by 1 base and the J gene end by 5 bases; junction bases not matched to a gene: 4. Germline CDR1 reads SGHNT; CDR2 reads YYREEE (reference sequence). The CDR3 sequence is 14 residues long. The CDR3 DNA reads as TGTGCCAGCAGCTTGACTAGCGGAGGGGAGACCCAGTACTTC. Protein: CASSLTSGGETQYF. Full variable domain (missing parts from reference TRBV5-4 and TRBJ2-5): ETGVTQSPTHLIKTRGQQVTLRCSSQSGHNTVSWYQQALGQGPQFIFQYYREEENGRGNFPPRFSGLQFPNYSSELNVNALELDDSALYLCASSLTSGGETQYFGPGTRLLVL.

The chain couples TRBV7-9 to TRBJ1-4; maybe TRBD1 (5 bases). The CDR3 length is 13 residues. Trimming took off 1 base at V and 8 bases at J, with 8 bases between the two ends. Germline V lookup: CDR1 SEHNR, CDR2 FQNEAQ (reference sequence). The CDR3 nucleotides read TGTGCCAGCAGCTTAGAACAGGTCGAAAAACTGTTTTTT. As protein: CASSLEQVEKLFF.

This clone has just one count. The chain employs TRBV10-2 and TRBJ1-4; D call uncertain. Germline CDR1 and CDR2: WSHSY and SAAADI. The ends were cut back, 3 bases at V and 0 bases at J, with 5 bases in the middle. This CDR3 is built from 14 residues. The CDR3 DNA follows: TGCGCCAGCAGTGATGGCTCAACTAATGAAAAACTGTTTTTT. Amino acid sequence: CASSDGSTNEKLFF.

The CDR3 here is CAWSPGQPGLDTQYF. CDR3 in DNA: TGTGCCTGGAGTCCCGGACAGCCTGGGTTGGATACGCAGTATTTT. J is TRBJ2-3 and V is TRBV30; maybe TRBD1 (6 bases). The CDR3 runs to 15 residues. CDR1 is GTSNPN and CDR2 is SVGIG in the germline V gene (reference sequence). The V gene lost 2 bases and the J gene lost 6 bases, with 18 bases spanning the gap. The entire variable domain, with the rest obtained from reference TRBV30 and TRBJ2-3, is as follows: SQTIHQWPATLVQPVGSPLSLECTVEGTSNPNLYWYRQAAGRGLQLLFYSVGIGQISSEVPQNLSASRPQDRQFILSSKKLLLSDSGFYLCAWSPGQPGLDTQYFGPGTRLTVL.

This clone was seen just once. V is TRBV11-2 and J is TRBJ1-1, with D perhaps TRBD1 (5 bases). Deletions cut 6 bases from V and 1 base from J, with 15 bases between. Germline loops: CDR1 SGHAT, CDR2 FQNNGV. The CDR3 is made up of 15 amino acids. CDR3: CASRAVGAWNTEAFF. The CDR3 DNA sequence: TGTGCCAGCAGGGCGGTAGGGGCGTGGAACACTGAAGCTTTCTTT.

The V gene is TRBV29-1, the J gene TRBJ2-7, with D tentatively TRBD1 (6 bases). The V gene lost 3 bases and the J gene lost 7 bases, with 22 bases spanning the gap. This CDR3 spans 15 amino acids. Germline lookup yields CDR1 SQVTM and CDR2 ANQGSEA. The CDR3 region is CSVELVYRETWEQYF. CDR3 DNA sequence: TGCAGCGTTGAGTTAGTGTACAGGGAGACATGGGAGCAGTACTTC.

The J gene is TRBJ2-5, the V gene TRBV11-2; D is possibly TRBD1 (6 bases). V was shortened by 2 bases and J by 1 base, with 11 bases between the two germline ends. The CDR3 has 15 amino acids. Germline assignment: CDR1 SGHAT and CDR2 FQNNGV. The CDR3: CASSLSGHLQETQYF. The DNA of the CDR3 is TGTGCCAGCAGCTTATCGGGACACCTCCAAGAGACCCAGTACTTC.

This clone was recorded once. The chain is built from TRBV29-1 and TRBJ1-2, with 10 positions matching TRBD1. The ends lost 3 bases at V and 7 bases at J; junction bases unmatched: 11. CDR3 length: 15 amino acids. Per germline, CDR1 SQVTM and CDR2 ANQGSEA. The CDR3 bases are TGCAGCGTTGACGGCTTGACAGGGGGCTCCTCTGGCTACACCTTC. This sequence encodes CSVDGLTGGSSGYTF.

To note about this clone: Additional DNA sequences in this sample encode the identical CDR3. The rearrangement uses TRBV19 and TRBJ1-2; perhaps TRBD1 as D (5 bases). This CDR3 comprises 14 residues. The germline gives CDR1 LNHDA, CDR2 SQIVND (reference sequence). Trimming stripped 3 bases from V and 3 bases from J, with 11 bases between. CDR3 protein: CASSIAGTDYGYTF. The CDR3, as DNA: TGTGCCAGTAGTATTGCGGGGACGGACTATGGCTACACCTTC.

CDR3 in DNA: TGCGCCAGCAGCCAATACCCGCCGGGACTAGATTACAATGAGCAGTTCTTC. This gives the protein CASSQYPPGLDYNEQFF. The chain recombines TRBV4-3 with TRBJ2-1, with 8 bases fitting TRBD2. Trimming cost V 2 bases and J 4 bases; bases outside gene matches: 10. The CDR3 sequence is 17 residues long. Germline V lookup: CDR1 LGHNA, CDR2 YSLEER.

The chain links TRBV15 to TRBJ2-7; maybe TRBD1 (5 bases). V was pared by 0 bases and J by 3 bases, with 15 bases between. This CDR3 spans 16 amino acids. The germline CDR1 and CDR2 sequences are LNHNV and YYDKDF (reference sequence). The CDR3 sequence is CATSRDWGRTYYEQYF. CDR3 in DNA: TGTGCCACCAGCAGAGATTGGGGTCGGACATACTACGAGCAGTACTTC.

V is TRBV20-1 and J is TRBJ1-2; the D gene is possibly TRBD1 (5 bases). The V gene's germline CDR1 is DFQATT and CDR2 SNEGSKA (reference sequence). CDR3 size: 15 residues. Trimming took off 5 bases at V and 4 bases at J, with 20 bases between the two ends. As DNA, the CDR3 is TGCAGTGCTGGTGGGGCAGGGTCTATCCTCTATGGCTACACCTTC. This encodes CSAGGAGSILYGYTF.

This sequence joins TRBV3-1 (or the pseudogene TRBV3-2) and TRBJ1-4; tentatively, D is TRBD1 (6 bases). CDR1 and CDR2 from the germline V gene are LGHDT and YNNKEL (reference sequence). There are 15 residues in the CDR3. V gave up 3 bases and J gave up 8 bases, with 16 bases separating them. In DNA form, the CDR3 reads TGTGCCAGCAGCCACATTCGGGGGGCAGTGGAAAAACTGTTTTTT. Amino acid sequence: CASSHIRGAVEKLFF.

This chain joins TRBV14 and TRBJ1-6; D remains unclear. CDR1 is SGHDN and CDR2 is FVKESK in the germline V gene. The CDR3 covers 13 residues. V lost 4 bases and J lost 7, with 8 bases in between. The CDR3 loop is CASSPSLNSPLHF. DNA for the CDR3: TGTGCCAGCAGCCCCTCTCTCAATTCACCCCTCCACTTT.

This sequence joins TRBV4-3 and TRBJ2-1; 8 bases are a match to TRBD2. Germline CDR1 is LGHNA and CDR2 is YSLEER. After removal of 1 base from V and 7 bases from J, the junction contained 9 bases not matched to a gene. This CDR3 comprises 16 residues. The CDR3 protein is CASSQARGGWRNEQFF. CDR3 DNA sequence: TGCGCCAGCAGCCAAGCCCGCGGGGGGTGGAGGAATGAGCAGTTCTTC.

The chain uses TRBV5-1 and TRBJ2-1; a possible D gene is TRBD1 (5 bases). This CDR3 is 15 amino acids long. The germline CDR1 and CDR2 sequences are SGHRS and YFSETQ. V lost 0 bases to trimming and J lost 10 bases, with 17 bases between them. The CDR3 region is CASSLGEGVVREQFF. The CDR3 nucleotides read TGCGCCAGCAGCTTGGGGGAAGGGGTGGTGAGGGAGCAGTTCTTC.

The CDR3 loop reads CASSPDWNTEAFF. As DNA, the CDR3 is TGTGCCAGCAGCCCGGACTGGAACACTGAAGCTTTCTTT. The V and J genes are TRBV11-2 and TRBJ1-1; no definite D call. V gave up 5 bases and J gave up 1 base, with 8 bases separating them. Germline values: CDR1 SGHAT, CDR2 FQNNGV. The CDR3 loop spans 13 amino acids.

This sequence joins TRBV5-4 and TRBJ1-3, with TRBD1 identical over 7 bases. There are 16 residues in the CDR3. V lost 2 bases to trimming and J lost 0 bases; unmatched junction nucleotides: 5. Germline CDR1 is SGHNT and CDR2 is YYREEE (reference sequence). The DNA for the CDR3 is TGTGCCAGCAGCTTAGGACAGGCCTACTCTGGAAACACCATATATTTT. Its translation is CASSLGQAYSGNTIYF.

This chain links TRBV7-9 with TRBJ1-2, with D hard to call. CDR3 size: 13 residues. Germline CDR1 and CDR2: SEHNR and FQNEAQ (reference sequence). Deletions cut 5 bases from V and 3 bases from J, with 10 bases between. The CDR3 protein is CASSPLSDYGYTF. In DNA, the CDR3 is TGTGCCAGCAGCCCCCTCAGTGACTATGGCTACACCTTC.

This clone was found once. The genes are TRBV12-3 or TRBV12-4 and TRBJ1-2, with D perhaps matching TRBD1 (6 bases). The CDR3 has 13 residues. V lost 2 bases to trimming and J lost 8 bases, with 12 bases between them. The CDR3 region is CASSLRGGSGYTF. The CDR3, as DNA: TGTGCCAGCAGTTTAAGGGGGGGATCGGGCTACACCTTC.

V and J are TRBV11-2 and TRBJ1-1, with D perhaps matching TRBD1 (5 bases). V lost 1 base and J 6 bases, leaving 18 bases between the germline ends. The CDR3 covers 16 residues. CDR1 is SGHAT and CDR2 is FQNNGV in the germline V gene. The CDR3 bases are TGTGCCAGCAGCTTAGTAGGCGGCAGGGATGGTCCTGAAGCTTTCTTT. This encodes CASSLVGGRDGPEAFF.

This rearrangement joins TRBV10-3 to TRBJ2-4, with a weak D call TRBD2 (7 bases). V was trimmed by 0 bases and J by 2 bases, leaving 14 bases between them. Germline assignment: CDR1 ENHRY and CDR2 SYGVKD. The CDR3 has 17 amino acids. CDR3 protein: CAISESDRGATKNIQYF. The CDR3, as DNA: TGTGCCATCAGTGAGTCGGATCGGGGGGCTACCAAAAACATTCAGTACTTC.

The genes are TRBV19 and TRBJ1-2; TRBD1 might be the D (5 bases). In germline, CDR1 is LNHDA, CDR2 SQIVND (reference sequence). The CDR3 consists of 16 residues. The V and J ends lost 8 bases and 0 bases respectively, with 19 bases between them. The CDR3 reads CASLESGGATNYGYTF. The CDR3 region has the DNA TGTGCCAGTCTCGAGTCGGGAGGGGCCACTAACTATGGCTACACCTTC.

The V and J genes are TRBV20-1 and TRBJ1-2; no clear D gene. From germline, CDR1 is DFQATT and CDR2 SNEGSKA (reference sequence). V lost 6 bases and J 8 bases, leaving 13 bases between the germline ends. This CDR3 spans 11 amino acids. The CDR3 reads CSAERTKGYTF. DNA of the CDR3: TGCAGTGCCGAGAGAACCAAAGGCTACACCTTC.